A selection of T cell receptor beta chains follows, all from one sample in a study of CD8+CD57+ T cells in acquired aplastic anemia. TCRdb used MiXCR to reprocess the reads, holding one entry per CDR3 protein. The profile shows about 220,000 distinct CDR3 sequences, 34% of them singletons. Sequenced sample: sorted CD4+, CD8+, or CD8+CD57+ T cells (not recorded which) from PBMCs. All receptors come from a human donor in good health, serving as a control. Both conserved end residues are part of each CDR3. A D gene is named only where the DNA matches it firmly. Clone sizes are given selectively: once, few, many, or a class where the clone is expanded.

CDR3nt: TGTGCCACGATCCAGAACGAAAAACTGTTTTTT
CDR3aa: CATIQNEKLFF
d_gene: .
j_gene: TRBJ1-4
v_gene: TRBV2
abundance: many

CDR3nt: TGTGCCAGCAGCGTAGAGGGAGAGACCCAGTACTTC
CDR3aa: CASSVEGETQYF
d_gene: .
j_gene: TRBJ2-5
v_gene: TRBV9
abundance: few

CDR3nt: TGTGCCAGCAGCTCGACAGGGCATATAGCCAAAAACATTCAGTACTTC
CDR3aa: CASSSTGHIAKNIQYF
d_gene: TRBD1
j_gene: TRBJ2-4
v_gene: TRBV7-9
abundance: many

CDR3nt: TGCGCCAGCAGTGTGGAAAGGGGAGGCACTGAAGCTTTCTTT
CDR3aa: CASSVERGGTEAFF
d_gene: .
j_gene: TRBJ1-1
v_gene: TRBV10-2
abundance: .

CDR3nt: TGTGCCAGCAGTAGGGTCGGGGGGGGCCATACGCAGTATTTT
CDR3aa: CASSRVGGGHTQYF
d_gene: TRBD2
j_gene: TRBJ2-3
v_gene: TRBV11-2
abundance: few

CDR3nt: TGCAGCCCCTTTGTTTCCTCCAGGGGCTACGAGCAGTACTTC
CDR3aa: CSPFVSSRGYEQYF
d_gene: .
j_gene: TRBJ2-7
v_gene: TRBV20-1
abundance: many

CDR3nt: TGTGCCAGCAGCCCACGTCCGACGGGGGCCGGGGAGCTGTTTTTT
CDR3aa: CASSPRPTGAGELFF
d_gene: .
j_gene: TRBJ2-2
v_gene: TRBV11-3
abundance: .

CDR3nt: TGTGCCAGCAGCTTCGACGGGGGTCGAGGGGTCGAAGAGACCCAGTACTTC
CDR3aa: CASSFDGGRGVEETQYF
d_gene: .
j_gene: TRBJ2-5
v_gene: TRBV19
abundance: .

CDR3nt: TGTGCCAGCAGCCCGGGCCAAATGGGGGGGACCCAGTACTTC
CDR3aa: CASSPGQMGGTQYF
d_gene: .
j_gene: TRBJ2-5
v_gene: TRBV3-1
abundance: .

CDR3nt: TGTGCCAGTAGTATAGATTTGTCGGGGGGCTACACCGGGGAGCTGTTTTTT
CDR3aa: CASSIDLSGGYTGELFF
d_gene: .
j_gene: TRBJ2-2
v_gene: TRBV19
abundance: .

CDR3nt: TGTGCCAGCAGCTTAACGCCCAGGGATTACAATGAGCAGTTCTTC
CDR3aa: CASSLTPRDYNEQFF
d_gene: .
j_gene: TRBJ2-1
v_gene: TRBV7-3
abundance: many

CDR3nt: TGTGCCAGCAGGAATGGGGGACAGGGGAAAAACATTCAGTACTTC
CDR3aa: CASRNGGQGKNIQYF
d_gene: TRBD1
j_gene: TRBJ2-4
v_gene: TRBV2
abundance: many

CDR3nt: TGTGCCATCAGTGATTTACAGGACGGGAACGAGCAGTACTTC
CDR3aa: CAISDLQDGNEQYF
d_gene: .
j_gene: TRBJ2-7
v_gene: TRBV10-3
abundance: many

CDR3nt: TGTGCCTGGAGTGGACAGACAGGGGAGACCCAGTACTTC
CDR3aa: CAWSGQTGETQYF
d_gene: TRBD1
j_gene: TRBJ2-5
v_gene: TRBV30
abundance: few

CDR3nt: TGTGCCAGCAGAGCCGGGACTGCCGCTGAAAAACTGTTTTTT
CDR3aa: CASRAGTAAEKLFF
d_gene: .
j_gene: TRBJ1-4
v_gene: TRBV2
abundance: many

CDR3nt: TGTGCCAGCAGCTTTGGAGGGGGGAGCAATCAGCCCCAGCATTTT
CDR3aa: CASSFGGGSNQPQHF
d_gene: .
j_gene: TRBJ1-5
v_gene: TRBV5-6
abundance: few

CDR3nt: TGTGCCAGCAGCTGGGGCGCCGGGACAACTAGCACAGATACGCAGTATTTT
CDR3aa: CASSWGAGTTSTDTQYF
d_gene: .
j_gene: TRBJ2-3
v_gene: TRBV11-2
abundance: many

CDR3nt: TGCAGTGCGTTGTTAAGCGGGAGGAGCTCCTACGAGCAGTACTTC
CDR3aa: CSALLSGRSSYEQYF
d_gene: TRBD2
j_gene: TRBJ2-7
v_gene: TRBV20-1
abundance: many

CDR3nt: TGTGCCAGTAGTATGGGTCAGGGAGTGGAACGGCAGTTCTTC
CDR3aa: CASSMGQGVERQFF
d_gene: .
j_gene: TRBJ2-1
v_gene: TRBV19
abundance: few

CDR3nt: TGTGCCAGCAGTTACTCAGGGGGCACGCAGTTCTTC
CDR3aa: CASSYSGGTQFF
d_gene: TRBD1
j_gene: TRBJ2-1
v_gene: TRBV6-5
abundance: .

CDR3nt: TGTGCCACCAGTGACACCCGGACAGGGCTGTACGAGCAGTACTTC
CDR3aa: CATSDTRTGLYEQYF
d_gene: TRBD1
j_gene: TRBJ2-7
v_gene: TRBV24-1
abundance: .

CDR3nt: TGTGCCAGCCGGTACGGGACCTGGAACACTGAAGCTTTCTTT
CDR3aa: CASRYGTWNTEAFF
d_gene: .
j_gene: TRBJ1-1
v_gene: TRBV6-5
abundance: few

CDR3nt: TGTGCCAGTAGTCCAGGGTCTTTGGGAGCTTTCTTT
CDR3aa: CASSPGSLGAFF
d_gene: .
j_gene: TRBJ1-1
v_gene: TRBV19
abundance: .

CDR3nt: TGTGCCAGCAGTTCTGGGGTACATGGCTACACCTTC
CDR3aa: CASSSGVHGYTF
d_gene: .
j_gene: TRBJ1-2
v_gene: TRBV6-2/TRBV6-3
abundance: .

CDR3nt: TGCAGTGCTAGAGGGCAGGGGGCGCGGGGCTACACCTTC
CDR3aa: CSARGQGARGYTF
d_gene: TRBD1
j_gene: TRBJ1-2
v_gene: TRBV20-1
abundance: .

CDR3nt: TGTGCCAGTAGTTCCCGAGATGGAGGGATGAAGACCCAGTACTTC
CDR3aa: CASSSRDGGMKTQYF
d_gene: .
j_gene: TRBJ2-5
v_gene: TRBV19
abundance: many

CDR3nt: TGTGCCAGCAGTTCGGCCAGAGCATTCCGAGGGACTGAAGCTTTCTTT
CDR3aa: CASSSARAFRGTEAFF
d_gene: .
j_gene: TRBJ1-1
v_gene: TRBV6-5
abundance: .

CDR3nt: TGTGCCAGCAGCCCCCGCGGGGGGGTCCTCATGAACACTGAAGCTTTCTTT
CDR3aa: CASSPRGGVLMNTEAFF
d_gene: .
j_gene: TRBJ1-1
v_gene: TRBV11-1
abundance: .

CDR3nt: TGTGCCAGTAGTATGAACCGGGACAGGGGTCTCACCGGGGAGCTGTTTTTT
CDR3aa: CASSMNRDRGLTGELFF
d_gene: TRBD1
j_gene: TRBJ2-2
v_gene: TRBV19
abundance: .

CDR3nt: TGTGCCAGCAGCGTAGCGAGCGGGACAGCCGACGTCTATGGCTACACCTTC
CDR3aa: CASSVASGTADVYGYTF
d_gene: TRBD1
j_gene: TRBJ1-2
v_gene: TRBV9
abundance: many

CDR3nt: TGCAGTGCTGGGGGGGGGTTCTCGGGTTACGAGCAGTACTTC
CDR3aa: CSAGGGFSGYEQYF
d_gene: TRBD2
j_gene: TRBJ2-7
v_gene: TRBV20-1
abundance: .

CDR3nt: TGCAGTGCTAGAGAAGCAGGGGAATATGGAAACACCATATATTTT
CDR3aa: CSAREAGEYGNTIYF
d_gene: .
j_gene: TRBJ1-3
v_gene: TRBV20-1
abundance: .

CDR3nt: TGTGCCAGCAGTGAATTTGGGACAGGGATAAACTATGGCTACACCTTC
CDR3aa: CASSEFGTGINYGYTF
d_gene: TRBD1
j_gene: TRBJ1-2
v_gene: TRBV6-1
abundance: .

CDR3nt: TGTGCCCTTACAATACCCACGTACACCGGGGAGCTGTTTTTT
CDR3aa: CALTIPTYTGELFF
d_gene: .
j_gene: TRBJ2-2
v_gene: TRBV19
abundance: many

CDR3nt: TGTGCCAGCAGCCAAGATAGAGACTACGAGCAGTACTTC
CDR3aa: CASSQDRDYEQYF
d_gene: .
j_gene: TRBJ2-7
v_gene: TRBV3-1
abundance: .

CDR3nt: TGTGCCAGCAGCTTATGGGGCGAGCGAGGTGAAAAACTGTTTTTT
CDR3aa: CASSLWGERGEKLFF
d_gene: .
j_gene: TRBJ1-4
v_gene: TRBV7-9
abundance: .

CDR3nt: TGTGCCACCAGGACTAGCGGGGGGGCCGGGGAGCTGCTTTTT
CDR3aa: CATRTSGGAGELLF
d_gene: TRBD2
j_gene: TRBJ2-2
v_gene: TRBV15
abundance: .